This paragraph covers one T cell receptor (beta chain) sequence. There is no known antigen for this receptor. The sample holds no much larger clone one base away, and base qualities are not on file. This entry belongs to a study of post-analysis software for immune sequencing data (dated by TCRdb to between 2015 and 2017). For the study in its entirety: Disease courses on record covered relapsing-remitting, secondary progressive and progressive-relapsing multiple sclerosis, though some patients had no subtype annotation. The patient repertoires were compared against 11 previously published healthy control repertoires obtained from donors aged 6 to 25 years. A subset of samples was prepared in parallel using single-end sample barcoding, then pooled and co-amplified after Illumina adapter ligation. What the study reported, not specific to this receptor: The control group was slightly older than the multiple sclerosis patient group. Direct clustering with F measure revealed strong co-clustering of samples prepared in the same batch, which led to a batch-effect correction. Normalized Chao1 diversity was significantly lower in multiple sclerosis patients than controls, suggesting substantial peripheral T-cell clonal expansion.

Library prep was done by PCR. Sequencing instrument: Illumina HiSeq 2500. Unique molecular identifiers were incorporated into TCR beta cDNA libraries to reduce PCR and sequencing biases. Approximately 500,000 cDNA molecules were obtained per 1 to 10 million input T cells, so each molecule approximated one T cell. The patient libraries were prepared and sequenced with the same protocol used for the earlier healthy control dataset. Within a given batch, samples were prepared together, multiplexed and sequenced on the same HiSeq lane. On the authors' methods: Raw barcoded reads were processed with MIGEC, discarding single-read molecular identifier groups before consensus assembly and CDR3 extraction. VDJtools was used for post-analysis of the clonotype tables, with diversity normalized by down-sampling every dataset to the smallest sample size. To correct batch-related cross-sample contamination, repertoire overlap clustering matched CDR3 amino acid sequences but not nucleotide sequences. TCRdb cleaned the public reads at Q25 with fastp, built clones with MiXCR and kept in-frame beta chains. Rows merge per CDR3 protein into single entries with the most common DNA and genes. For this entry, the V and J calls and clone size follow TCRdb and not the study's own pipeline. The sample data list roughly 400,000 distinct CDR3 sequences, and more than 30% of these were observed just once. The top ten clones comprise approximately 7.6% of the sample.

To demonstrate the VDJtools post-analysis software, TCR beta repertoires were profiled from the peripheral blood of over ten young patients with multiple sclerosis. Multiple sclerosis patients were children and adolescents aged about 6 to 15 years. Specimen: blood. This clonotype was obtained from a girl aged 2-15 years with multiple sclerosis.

The CDR3 reads CASSFPSGPQETQYF. DNA sequence: TGTGCCAGCAGCTTCCCGTCAGGGCCCCAAGAGACCCAGTACTTC. The V gene is TRBV7-8 and the J gene is TRBJ2-5, with a weak D call of TRBD1 (5 bases match). The CDR3 has 15 amino acids, counting the end cysteine and phenylalanine. The kept DNA is CDR3 alone, 45 bases in frame from the first base. V sheds 3 bases and J sheds 1 base, leaving 12 bases between their ends. The germline V gene provides CDR1 SGHVS and CDR2 FQNEAQ.